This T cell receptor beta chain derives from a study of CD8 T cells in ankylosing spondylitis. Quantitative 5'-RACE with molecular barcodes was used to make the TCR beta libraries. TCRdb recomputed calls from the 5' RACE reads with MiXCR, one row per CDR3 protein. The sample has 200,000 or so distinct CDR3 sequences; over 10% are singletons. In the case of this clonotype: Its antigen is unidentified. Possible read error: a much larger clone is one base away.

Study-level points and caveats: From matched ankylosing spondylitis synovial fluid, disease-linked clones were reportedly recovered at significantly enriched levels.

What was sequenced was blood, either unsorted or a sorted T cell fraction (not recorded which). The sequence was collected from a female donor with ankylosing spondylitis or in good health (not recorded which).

CDR3 sequence (DNA): TGTGCCAGCAGTTTGGGCCTTGGGGGGACCTCCTACGAGCAGTACTTC. This gives the protein CASSLGLGGTSYEQYF. The rearrangement joins TRBV12-3 or TRBV12-4 to TRBJ2-7; a possible D gene is TRBD2 (6 bases). This CDR3 has 16 amino acids. V gave up 3 bases and J gave up 0 bases, with 15 bases separating them.